Ten or more counts support the clone carrying this TCR beta chain. TCRdb re-called the 5' RACE reads with MiXCR, one entry per CDR3 protein. In the table there are tens of thousands of distinct CDR3 sequences, around 3.8% of which are singletons. The data are from a study of neurological immune-mediated disorders. The ends were cut back, 4 bases at V and 8 bases at J, with 5 bases in the middle. Germline V lookup: CDR1 SQVTM, CDR2 ANQGSEA. This CDR3 contains 9 residues. The origin of this receptor is a woman aged 40-49 years with multiple sclerosis. The chain uses TRBV29-1 and TRBJ1-2; D gene ambiguous. Input material: CD4+ T cells from blood. The CDR3 DNA sequence: TGCAGCGTTGCAAAGGGCTACACCTTC. It yields the protein CSVAKGYTF.